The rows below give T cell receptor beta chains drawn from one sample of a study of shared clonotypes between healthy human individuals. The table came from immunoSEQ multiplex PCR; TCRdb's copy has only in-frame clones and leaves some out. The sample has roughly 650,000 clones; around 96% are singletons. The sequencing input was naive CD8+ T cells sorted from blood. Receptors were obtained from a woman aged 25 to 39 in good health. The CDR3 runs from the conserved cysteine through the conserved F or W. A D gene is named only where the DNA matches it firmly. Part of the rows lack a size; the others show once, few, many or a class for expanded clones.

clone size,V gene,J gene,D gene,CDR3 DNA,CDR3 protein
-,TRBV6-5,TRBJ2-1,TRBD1,TGTGCCAGCATAGGGCAGGGGGCTTGGAATGAGCAGTTCTTC,CASIGQGAWNEQFF
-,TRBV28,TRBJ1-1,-,TGTGCCAGCAGTTTGATTCCGGAGAACACTGAAGCTTTCTTT,CASSLIPENTEAFF
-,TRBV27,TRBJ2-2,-,TGTGCCAGCAGTTTTGGTTTTAGGACCGGGGAGCTGTTTTTT,CASSFGFRTGELFF
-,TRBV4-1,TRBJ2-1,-,TGCGCCAGCAGCCAAGCTTGGACCCGGGGCAATGAGCAGTTCTTC,CASSQAWTRGNEQFF
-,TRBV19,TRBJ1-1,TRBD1,TGTGCCAGTAGTAGCAGGGGGCGGAGGACTGAAGCTTTCTTT,CASSSRGRRTEAFF
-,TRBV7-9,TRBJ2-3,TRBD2,TGTGCCAGTTCGTCGGTAGCGGGAGCTTATACGCAGTATTTT,CASSSVAGAYTQYF
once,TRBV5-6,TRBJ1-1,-,TGTGCCAGCAGCCAAAAAGCAGGACTCGGGAGCACTGAAGCTTTCTTT,CASSQKAGLGSTEAFF
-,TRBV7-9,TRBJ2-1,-,TGTGCCAGCAGGTCCCCCCTACGAGAGCAGTTCTTC,CASRSPLREQFF
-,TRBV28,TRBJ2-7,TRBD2,TGTGCCAGCACCCCGCGGGCAGCGGGACTCTACGAGCAGTACTTC,CASTPRAAGLYEQYF
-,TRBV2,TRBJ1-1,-,TGTGCCAGCAGCCCGATCGACACTGAAGCTTTCTTT,CASSPIDTEAFF
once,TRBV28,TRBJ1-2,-,TGTGCCAGCAGTTTATTGGGGAGAGGGACCCCCAACTATGGCTACACCTTC,CASSLLGRGTPNYGYTF
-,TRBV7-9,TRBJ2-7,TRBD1,TGTGCCAGCAGCTTCCCCGGGACAGGGCCATCCTACGAGCAGTACTTC,CASSFPGTGPSYEQYF
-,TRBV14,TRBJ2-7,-,TGTGCCAGCAGCCAAGATGGGGCGAGAGCCCACGAGCAGTACTTC,CASSQDGARAHEQYF
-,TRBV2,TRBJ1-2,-,TGTGCCAGCTTACGGGTATATTATGGCTACACCTTC,CASLRVYYGYTF
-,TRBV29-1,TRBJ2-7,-,TGCAGCGTTGAAGGGACACTGGACTACGAGCAGTACTTC,CSVEGTLDYEQYF
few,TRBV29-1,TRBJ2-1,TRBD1,TGCAGCAGCGACCGGGACAGGGTCGTCAATGAGCAGTTCTTC,CSSDRDRVVNEQFF
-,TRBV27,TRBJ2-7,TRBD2,TGTGCCAGCAGTCCCTCTAGCGGGGCACGTCCCTACGAGCAGTACTTC,CASSPSSGARPYEQYF
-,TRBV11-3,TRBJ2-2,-,TGTGCCAGCAGCTTAACCGGGGAGCTGTTTTTT,CASSLTGELFF
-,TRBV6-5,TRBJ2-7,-,TGTGCCAGCAGCACCATGTCGGGGAAGTACGAGCAGTACTTC,CASSTMSGKYEQYF
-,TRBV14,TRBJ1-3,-,TGTGCCAGCAGCCAAGACCGGAACTCTGGAAACACCATATATTTT,CASSQDRNSGNTIYF
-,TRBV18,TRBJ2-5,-,TGTGCCAGCTCACCGGCCCTACAGGGACAAGAGACCCAGTACTTC,CASSPALQGQETQYF
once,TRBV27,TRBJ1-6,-,TGTGCCAGCAGTAGCCGGACCAACCCCTCACCCCTCCACTTT,CASSSRTNPSPLHF
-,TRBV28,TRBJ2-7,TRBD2,TGTGCCAGCAGTCCCACGGGGGGGTCCTACGAGCAGTACTTC,CASSPTGGSYEQYF
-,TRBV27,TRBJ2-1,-,TGTGCCAGCAGTTTATCCCATAGCTCCTACAATGAGCAGTTCTTC,CASSLSHSSYNEQFF
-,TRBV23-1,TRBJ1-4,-,TGCGCCAGCAGTCTTCGCGGCAGCCGGACAGAGACGGATGAAAAACTGTTTTTT,CASSLRGSRTETDEKLFF
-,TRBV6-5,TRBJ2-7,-,TGTGCCAGCAGTTATTTCGGGGCAGCCGAGCAGTACTTC,CASSYFGAAEQYF
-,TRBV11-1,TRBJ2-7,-,TGTGCCAGCAGCTTAAGATCTACTAAAGCCTACTACGAGCAGTACTTC,CASSLRSTKAYYEQYF
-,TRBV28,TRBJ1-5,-,TGTGCCAGCAGTTTCAGGACCCAGCATTTT,CASSFRTQHF
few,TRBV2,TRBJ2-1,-,TGTGCCAGCAGAAACAATGAGCAGTTCTTC,CASRNNEQFF
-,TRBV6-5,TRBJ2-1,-,TGTGCCAGCAGTTACGCGGGGAGCTCCTACAATGAGCAGTTCTTC,CASSYAGSSYNEQFF
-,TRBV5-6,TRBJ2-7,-,TGTGCCAGCAGCTTGGCGTTAGTAAGCTACGAGCAGTACTTC,CASSLALVSYEQYF
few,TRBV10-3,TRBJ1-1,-,TGTGCCACCCTTGGAGATTACACTGAAGCTTTCTTT,CATLGDYTEAFF
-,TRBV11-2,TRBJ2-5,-,TGTGCCAGTGCCCCCGGAGTCGAGACCCAGTACTTC,CASAPGVETQYF
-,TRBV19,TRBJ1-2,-,TGTGCCAGTAGTATAGATAGGAGGCGGACGGACTATGGCTACACCTTC,CASSIDRRRTDYGYTF
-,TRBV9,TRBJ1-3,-,TGTGCCAGCAGCGTGGGCTCTGGAAACACCATATATTTT,CASSVGSGNTIYF
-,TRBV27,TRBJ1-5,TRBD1,TGTGCCAGCAGAGGACAGGTAGGTAGCAATCAGCCCCAGCATTTT,CASRGQVGSNQPQHF
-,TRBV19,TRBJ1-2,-,TGTGCCAGTAGACCCGACAGGAGATCAGACGGCTATGGCTACACCTTC,CASRPDRRSDGYGYTF
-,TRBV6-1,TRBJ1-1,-,TGTGCCAGCGCTCCTCTCAGGGTTACTGAAGCTTTCTTT,CASAPLRVTEAFF
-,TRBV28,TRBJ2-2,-,TGTGCCAGCACCACTTGGAACGCCAGGGCCCTCACCGGGGAGCTGTTTTTT,CASTTWNARALTGELFF